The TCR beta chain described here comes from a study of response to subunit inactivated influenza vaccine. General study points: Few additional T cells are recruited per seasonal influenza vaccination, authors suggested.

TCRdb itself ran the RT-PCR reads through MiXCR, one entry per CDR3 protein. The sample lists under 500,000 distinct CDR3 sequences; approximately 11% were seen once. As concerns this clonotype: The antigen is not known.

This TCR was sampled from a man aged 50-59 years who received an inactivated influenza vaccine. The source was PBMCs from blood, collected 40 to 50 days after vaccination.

For the CDR3, the DNA is TGTGCCAGCAGTCGCGGACAGAGCTCCTACGAGCAGTACTTC. Translation: CASSRGQSSYEQYF. This chain links TRBV6-1 with TRBJ2-7, with D possibly being TRBD1 (6 bases). The ends were cut back, 5 bases at V and 0 bases at J, with 11 bases in the middle. Germline CDR1 and CDR2: MNHNS and SASEGT. This CDR3 has 14 amino acids.